The entry that follows covers one TCR beta chain sequence. This specimen belongs to a study of blood T cell repertoires in COVID-19. Turning to the study itself: There were acute and convalescent COVID-19 samples, and they came from the United States, Italy and Spain.

Sequenced by immunoSEQ multiplex PCR; TCRdb stores in-frame clones only, minus some. The sample contains roughly 50,000 clones, approximately 83% of which appear only once. Trimming took off 0 bases at V and 10 bases at J, with 12 bases between the two ends. CDR1 and CDR2 from the germline V gene are GTSNPN and SVGIG (reference sequence). The CDR3 has 12 residues. This TCR derives from a woman aged 80 or over with acute or convalescent COVID-19. The chain uses TRBV30 and TRBJ1-1; D unresolved. The sample taken for sequencing was peripheral blood. CDR3 loop: CAWSVLSLGAFF. As DNA, the CDR3 is TGTGCCTGGAGTGTACTTTCGCTTGGAGCTTTCTTT.